This TCR beta chain was documented in a study of pediatric ulcerative colitis. This clone has more than one count but fewer than ten. Sequencing was at survey level. Sequencing depth was up to 500,000 reads per sample. Produced via immunoSEQ multiplex PCR; TCRdb's table is partial and in-frame only. The sample has about 36,000 clones; approximately 87% are singletons. After removal of 5 bases from V and 6 bases from J, the junction contained 10 bases not matched to a gene. This CDR3 is 15 amino acids long. Germline V CDR1 and CDR2: MDHEN, SYDVKM. Sequenced material: blood. The chain joins TRBV28 to TRBJ1-5; 7 bases are a match to TRBD1. The clonotype comes from a girl aged 10 to 17 with moderate ulcerative colitis. The CDR3 loop is CASSTGQAGGQPQHF. The DNA of the CDR3 is TGTGCCAGCAGTACCGGACAGGCCGGGGGTCAGCCCCAGCATTTT. Drawing the rest from reference TRBV28 and TRBJ1-5, the complete variable domain is DVKVTQSSRYLVKRTGEKVFLECVQDMDHENMFWYRQDPGLGLRLIYFSYDVKMKEKGDIPEGYSVSREKKERFSLILESASTNQTSMYLCASSTGQAGGQPQHFGDGTRLSIL.